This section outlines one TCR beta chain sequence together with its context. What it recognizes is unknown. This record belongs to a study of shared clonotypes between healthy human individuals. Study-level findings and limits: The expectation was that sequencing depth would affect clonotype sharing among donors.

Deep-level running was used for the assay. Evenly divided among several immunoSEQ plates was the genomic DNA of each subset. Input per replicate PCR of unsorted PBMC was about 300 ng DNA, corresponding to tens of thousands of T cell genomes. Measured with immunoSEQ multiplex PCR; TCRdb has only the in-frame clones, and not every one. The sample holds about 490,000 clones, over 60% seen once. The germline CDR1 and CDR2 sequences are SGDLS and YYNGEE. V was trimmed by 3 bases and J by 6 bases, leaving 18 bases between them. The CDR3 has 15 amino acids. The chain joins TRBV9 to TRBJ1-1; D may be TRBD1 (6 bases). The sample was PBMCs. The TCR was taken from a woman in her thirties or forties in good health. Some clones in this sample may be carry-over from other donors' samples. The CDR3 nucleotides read TGTGCCAGCAGCGAGTCTGGCAGGGGAGGGGCTGAAGCTTTCTTT. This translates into CASSESGRGGAEAFF.